This TCR beta chain was observed in a study of cytomegalovirus exposure and HLA in healthy donors. Study conclusions and caveats: Associated with cytomegalovirus, according to the listing, were 150 to 200 TCR beta chains.

The count of this clone is one. Its specificity is not known. The PCR employed 60 Vbeta primers together with 13 Jbeta primers. Clones were read by immunoSEQ multiplex PCR, and TCRdb kept only the in-frame ones, dropping some. In the table there are 100,000 to 150,000 clones, around 79% of which are singletons. Trimming cost V 4 bases and J 5 bases, with 11 bases left between them. CDR1 is SGHRS, CDR2 YFSETQ, per germline. The CDR3 covers 13 residues. The J gene is TRBJ2-3, the V gene TRBV5-1; TRBD1 is a possible D gene (7 bases). This sequence originates from a middle-aged woman in good health and CMV-seropositive. Sample: PBMCs. The CDR3 spells CASSMQGGDTQYF. CDR3 nucleotide sequence: TGCGCCAGCAGCATGCAGGGGGGAGATACGCAGTATTTT.